These 5 T cell receptor beta chains came from one sample sequenced in a study of T cell changes during pregnancy in multiple sclerosis. Method: immunoSEQ multiplex PCR; TCRdb's copy keeps in-frame clones and lacks some. The table shows 95,000 to 100,000 clones, with 91% occurring only once. Sequenced material: peripheral blood, taken in the second trimester of pregnancy. The receptor set was obtained from a female donor with multiple sclerosis, enrolled in a pregnancy study.

This clone was counted once. V gene TRBV9 combines with J gene TRBJ2-2; D not resolved. The germline V and J ends were trimmed by 4 bases and 8 bases, with 9 bases remaining between them. CDR1 is SGDLS and CDR2 is YYNGEE in the germline V gene. CDR3 length: 12 residues. Here the CDR3 reads CASSLTMGELFF. The CDR3 region has the DNA TGTGCCAGCAGCCTAACGATGGGGGAGCTGTTTTTT. Using reference TRBV9 and TRBJ2-2 for the parts outside the CDR3, the full variable domain is DSGVTQTPKHLITATGQRVTLRCSPRSGDLSVYWYQQSLDQGLQFLIQYYNGEERAKGNILERFSAQQFPDLHSELNLSSLELGDSALYFCASSLTMGELFFGEGSRLTVL.

V and J are TRBV28 and TRBJ2-1; D is undetermined. CDR1 and CDR2 from the germline V gene are MDHEN and SYDVKM. V lost 1 base, J lost 9 bases, and 13 bases lay in between. The length of the CDR3 is 14 residues. The CDR3 is CASSLLYGPGEQFF. Written as DNA, the CDR3 is TGTGCCAGCAGTTTATTGTATGGGCCCGGTGAGCAGTTCTTC.

The DNA for the CDR3 is TGTGCCAGCTCCCTCCTGGGACAAGTTGGAGAGACCCAGTACTTC. Residues: CASSLLGQVGETQYF. V and J are TRBV18 and TRBJ2-5; possibly TRBD1 for D (6 bases). The germline V gene encodes CDR1 KGHSH and CDR2 LQKENI. The CDR3 has 15 amino acids. Trimming removed 6 bases at V and 4 bases at J, with 18 bases between. The entire variable domain, with the rest obtained from reference TRBV18 and TRBJ2-5, is as follows: NAGVMQNPRHLVRRRGQEARLRCSPMKGHSHVYWYRQLPEEGLKFMVYLQKENIIDESGMPKERFSAEFPKEGPSILRIQQVVRGDSAAYFCASSLLGQVGETQYFGPGTRLLVL.

This sequence joins TRBV7-2 and TRBJ2-7, with 9 bases that match TRBD1. The CDR3 length is 15 residues. The ends lost 8 bases at V and 6 bases at J; junction bases unmatched: 14. The germline gives CDR1 SGHTA, CDR2 FQGNSA. CDR3: CASVLTGGLYVEQYF. For the CDR3, the DNA is TGTGCCAGCGTCCTAACAGGGGGCCTCTATGTCGAGCAGTACTTC.

The chain uses TRBV29-1 and TRBJ2-4, with D possibly TRBD2 on 5 matching bases. CDR3 size: 16 residues. Per germline, CDR1 SQVTM and CDR2 ANQGSEA. Between the trimmed V and J ends, which lost 4 bases and 1 base, there was a span of 17 bases. The CDR3 DNA sequence: TGCAGCGTTGGGGAACTAGGAATCGGGGCCAAAAACATTCAGTACTTC. Protein: CSVGELGIGAKNIQYF.